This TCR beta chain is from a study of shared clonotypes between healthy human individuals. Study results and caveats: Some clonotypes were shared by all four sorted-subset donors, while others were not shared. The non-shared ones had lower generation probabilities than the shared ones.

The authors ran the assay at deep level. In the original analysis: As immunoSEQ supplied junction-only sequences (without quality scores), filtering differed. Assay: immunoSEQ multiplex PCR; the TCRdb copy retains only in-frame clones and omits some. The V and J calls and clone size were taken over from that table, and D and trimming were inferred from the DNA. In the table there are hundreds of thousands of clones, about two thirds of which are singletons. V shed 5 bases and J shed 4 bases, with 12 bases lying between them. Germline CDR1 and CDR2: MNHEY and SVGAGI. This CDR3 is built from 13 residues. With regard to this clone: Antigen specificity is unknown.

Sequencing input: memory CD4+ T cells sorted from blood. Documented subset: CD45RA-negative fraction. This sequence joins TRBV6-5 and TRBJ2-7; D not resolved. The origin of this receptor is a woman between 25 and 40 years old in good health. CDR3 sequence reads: CASSPSLGYEQYF. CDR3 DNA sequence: TGTGCCAGCAGTCCGTCCCTCGGATACGAGCAGTACTTC.